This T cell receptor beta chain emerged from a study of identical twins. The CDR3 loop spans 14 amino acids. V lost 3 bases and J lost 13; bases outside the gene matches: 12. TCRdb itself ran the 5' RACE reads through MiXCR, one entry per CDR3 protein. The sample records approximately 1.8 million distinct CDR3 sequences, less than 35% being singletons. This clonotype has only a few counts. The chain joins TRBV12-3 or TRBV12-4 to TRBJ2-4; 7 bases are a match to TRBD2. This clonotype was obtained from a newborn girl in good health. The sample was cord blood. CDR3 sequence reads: CASSFGGSKNEQYF. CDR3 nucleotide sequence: TGTGCCAGCAGTTTCGGCGGGAGCAAAAATGAGCAGTACTTC.